These 22 T cell receptor beta chains originate from one sample sequenced in a study of shared clonotypes between healthy human individuals. Data came from immunoSEQ multiplex PCR; TCRdb stores just in-frame clones and leaves some out. The sample lists around 510,000 clones, around 77% occurring once. The sequencing sample was made of PBMCs. The receptors here all came from a woman aged 40 to 55 in good health. Some clones in this sample may be carry-over from other donors' samples.

V is TRBV10-3 and J is TRBJ2-4; D could derive from TRBD1 or TRBD2 (6 bases each). The CDR3 runs to 13 residues. Between the trimmed V and J ends, which lost 7 bases and 7 bases, there was a span of 14 bases. CDR1 is ENHRY, CDR2 SYGVKD, per germline. The CDR3: CAIKNGGENIQYF. The CDR3 nucleotides read TGTGCCATCAAGAACGGGGGCGAGAACATTCAGTACTTC.

Remarks on this clone: Possible read error: a much larger clone is one base away. The V gene is TRBV5-4, the J gene TRBJ2-2; D assignment may be TRBD1 or TRBD2 (5 bases each). Germline values: CDR1 SGHNT, CDR2 YYREEE (reference sequence). V was cut by 0 bases and J by 10 bases, with 10 bases left in between. This CDR3 is 13 amino acids long. This chain's CDR3 is CASSLGGFEELFF. The CDR3 DNA sequence: TGTGCCAGCAGCTTGGGGGGGTTCGAGGAGCTGTTTTTT.

The chain recombines TRBV4-1 with TRBJ2-1, with a possible D match to TRBD1 (7 bases). Between the trimmed V and J ends, which lost 3 bases and 9 bases, there was a span of 21 bases. Germline V gives CDR1 MGHRA, CDR2 YSYEKL. The CDR3 runs to 16 residues. The CDR3 spells CASSHPKGASASEQFF. CDR3 sequence (DNA): TGCGCCAGCAGCCATCCTAAGGGGGCTAGCGCCAGTGAGCAGTTCTTC.

This clone was observed a few times. This rearrangement joins TRBV27 to TRBJ2-6, with D perhaps given as TRBD1 or TRBD2 (5 bases each). Germline V gives CDR1 MNHEY, CDR2 SMNVEV (reference sequence). The CDR3 has 15 amino acids. Trimming left V 1 base short and J 1 base short, with 5 bases between. The CDR3 DNA sequence: TGTGCCAGCAGTTTATGGGGGTCTGGGGCCAACGTCCTGACTTTC. Protein product: CASSLWGSGANVLTF.

CDR3 protein: CASSSTLASGRGQQYF. CDR3 nucleotide sequence: TGTGCCAGCAGTTCTACCCTGGCTAGCGGGAGGGGGCAGCAGTACTTC. V gene TRBV27 combines with J gene TRBJ2-7, with 12 nucleotides matching TRBD2. The V gene end was trimmed by 4 bases and the J gene end by 8 bases; junction bases not matched to a gene: 12. Germline CDR1 reads MNHEY; CDR2 reads SMNVEV (reference sequence). This CDR3 has 16 amino acids.

As for this clone: Sequence at one end of the junction differs from germline and may be a read error. V and J are TRBV7-9 and TRBJ2-7, with D maybe TRBD1 (7 bases). Germline V gene data show CDR1 as SEHNR and CDR2 as FQNEAQ (reference sequence). The CDR3 runs 15 residues. CDR3 region: CASSPEGGQSSEQYF. CDR3 coding DNA: TGTGCCAGCAGCCCCGAGGGGGGACAGTCCTCCGAGCAGTACTTC. The whole variable domain, remainder taken from reference TRBV7-9 and TRBJ2-7, is DTGVSQNPRHKITKRGQNVTFRCDPISEHNRLYWYRQTLGQGPEFLTYFQNEAQLEKSRLLSDRFSAERPKGSFSTLEIQRTEQGDSAMYLCASSPEGGQSSEQYFGPGTRLTVT.

The chain combines TRBV7-3 with TRBJ2-7, with D possibly TRBD2 on 5 matching bases. Germline V lookup: CDR1 SGHTA, CDR2 FQGTGA. V lost 5 bases and J lost 0, with 14 bases in between. CDR3 size: 15 residues. The CDR3 sequence: CASSPGRAPSYEQYF. The DNA of the CDR3 is TGTGCCAGCAGCCCCGGGCGGGCCCCCTCCTACGAGCAGTACTTC.

The J gene is TRBJ2-7, the V gene TRBV9, with 7 bases aligning to TRBD1. The CDR3 loop spans 15 amino acids. Germline CDR1 is SGDLS and CDR2 is YYNGEE. V dropped 4 bases and J dropped 3; count of bases not matched to a gene: 10. CDR3 sequence: CASSPRQGPSYEQYF. CDR3 sequence (DNA): TGTGCCAGCAGCCCACGACAGGGACCCAGCTACGAGCAGTACTTC.

The chain recombines TRBV6-6 with TRBJ2-7; 7 nucleotides line up with TRBD1. The CDR3 length is 15 residues. J was trimmed by 0 bases and V by 0 bases; bases with no gene match: 2. In germline, CDR1 is MNHNY, CDR2 SVGAGI (reference sequence). The DNA for the CDR3 is TGTGCCAGCAGTTACTCGGGACAGAACTCCTACGAGCAGTACTTC. As protein: CASSYSGQNSYEQYF.

For this clone: This CDR3 is also generated by other DNA sequences in the sample. The rearrangement links TRBV7-2 to TRBJ2-5; D is uncertain. The germline V and J ends were trimmed by 1 base and 1 base, with 4 bases remaining between them. The CDR3 totals 13 residues. CDR1 SGHTA and CDR2 FQGNSA come from the germline V gene. CDR3: CASSLGGQETQYF. CDR3 sequence (DNA): TGTGCCAGCAGCTTAGGTGGCCAAGAGACCCAGTACTTC.

This clone was counted only a few times. The chain recombines TRBV28 with TRBJ2-7; TRBD1 agrees at 7 bases. Germline CDR1 MDHEN, CDR2 SYDVKM. This CDR3 has 18 residues. The V gene end was trimmed by 4 bases and the J gene end by 3 bases; junction bases not matched to a gene: 18. The CDR3 DNA reads as TGTGCCAGCAGTTCTCGGTTACCGGACAGGCTGAAACTCTACGAGCAGTACTTC. Protein product: CASSSRLPDRLKLYEQYF.

This clone has only one observation. The V call is TRBV7-8, the J call TRBJ2-2, with 12 bases fitting TRBD2. V lost 5 bases and J lost 8; bases outside the gene matches: 18. The CDR3 covers 19 residues. From germline, CDR1 is SGHVS and CDR2 FQNEAQ. Here the CDR3 DNA reads TGTGCCAGCAGCACCCCCGCCTCTGGACTAGCGGGATTTTGGGGGGAGCTGTTTTTT. Translated: CASSTPASGLAGFWGELFF.

CDR3 region: CASSLRSGGGETQYF. CDR3 sequence (DNA): TGTGCCAGCAGCTTACGTTCGGGAGGGGGGGAGACCCAGTACTTC. The chain has TRBV7-9 and TRBJ2-5; 8 positions agree with TRBD2. Unmatched junction bases numbered 7, after V lost 2 bases and J lost 5 bases. Germline CDR1 reads SEHNR; CDR2 reads FQNEAQ (reference sequence). The CDR3 is 15 residues long.

This clone was found a few times. The chain has TRBV28 and TRBJ2-5; possibly TRBD1 for D (5 bases). Germline values: CDR1 MDHEN, CDR2 SYDVKM. The CDR3 has 14 residues. V was trimmed by 3 bases and J by 5 bases, leaving 13 bases between them. CDR3 sequence: CASSFSQGVETQYF. CDR3 nucleotide sequence: TGTGCCAGCAGTTTTAGTCAGGGCGTCGAGACCCAGTACTTC.

This clone has ten or more counts. Other DNA sequences from this sample encode an identical CDR3 as well. The chain uses TRBV5-1 and TRBJ2-1; tentative D call: TRBD2 (5 bases). V lost 1 base and J lost 9, with 17 bases in between. The CDR3 loop spans 15 amino acids. CDR1 SGHRS and CDR2 YFSETQ come from the germline V gene. The CDR3 loop is CASSLRRAQMGEQFF. The DNA for the CDR3 is TGCGCCAGCAGCTTGAGGCGGGCCCAGATGGGTGAGCAGTTCTTC.

V usage is TRBV7-2 and J usage is TRBJ2-7; D might be TRBD1 (5 bases). Germline CDR1 SGHTA, CDR2 FQGNSA. The CDR3 loop spans 14 amino acids. The V end lost 5 bases, the J end lost 2 bases, and 13 bases lay between the germline ends. The DNA for the CDR3 is TGTGCCAGCAGCCTCCAGACAGCAACCTACGAGCAGTACTTC. Translating it yields CASSLQTATYEQYF.

Only a few counts were recorded for this clone. The chain recombines TRBV6-4 with TRBJ2-3; D gene unclear. Germline CDR1 is MRHNA and CDR2 is SNTAGT. CDR3 length: 13 amino acids. V was clipped by 0 bases and J by 3 bases, with 4 bases between them. This chain's CDR3 is CASSDSDTDTQYF. The CDR3 DNA follows: TGTGCCAGCAGTGACTCGGATACAGATACGCAGTATTTT.

The V gene is TRBV28, the J gene TRBJ2-3; the match to TRBD2 covers 13 bases. The trim removed 7 bases at V and 5 bases at J, leaving 3 bases unmatched. Germline V lookup: CDR1 MDHEN, CDR2 SYDVKM. CDR3 length equals 14 residues. The CDR3 sequence: CASTRTSGRDTQYF. CDR3 in DNA: TGTGCCAGCACTAGGACTAGCGGGAGAGATACGCAGTATTTT.

The genes are TRBV5-1 and TRBJ2-7, with 9 bases that match TRBD2. J lost 5 bases, V lost 4 bases, and 7 bases had no gene match. This CDR3 comprises 14 residues. From germline, CDR1 is SGHRS and CDR2 YFSETQ. The CDR3 bases are TGCGCCAGCAGCACTTCGGGACTAGCCCACGAGCAGTACTTC. This gives the protein CASSTSGLAHEQYF.

This chain links TRBV5-5 with TRBJ2-7; tentatively, D is TRBD1 (6 bases). Germline V gene sequence: CDR1 SGHKS, CDR2 YYEKEE (reference sequence). V was clipped by 0 bases and J by 6 bases, with 10 bases between them. There are 13 residues in the CDR3. The CDR3 DNA is TGTGCCAGCAGCTTGGCCACAGGGAGCGAGCAGTACTTC. It is translated as CASSLATGSEQYF.

V gene TRBV2 combines with J gene TRBJ2-5; 7 bases are shared with TRBD1. J lost 2 bases, V lost 8 bases, and 2 bases had no gene match. CDR1 SNHLY and CDR2 FYNNEI come from the germline V gene. This CDR3 spans 12 amino acids. CDR3 coding DNA: TGTGCCAGCTGGGGACAGCAAGAGACCCAGTACTTC. This gives the protein CASWGQQETQYF.

This chain links TRBV12-5 with TRBJ2-7; no reliable D call. Germline V gives CDR1 LGHNT, CDR2 FRNRAP. This CDR3 spans 15 amino acids. The V end was cut by 5 bases, the J end by 0 bases, with 14 bases between. The CDR3 sequence: CASGPTPDASYEQYF. CDR3 DNA sequence: TGTGCTAGTGGTCCAACCCCGGACGCCTCCTACGAGCAGTACTTC.